This entry is about one TCR beta chain. This clone was detected many times. This clone's antigen is unknown. Nothing much larger sits one base from this clone, and base qualities are not available. The donors were healthy, HIV-negative adults with no recently reported acute infections or vaccinations. Every donor was a Caucasian adult residing in Nashville, Tennessee, USA. For unsorted samples, some 100 million PBMCs were counted, and genomic DNA was extracted using the QIAamp DNA Blood Mini kit. After blood collection by leukapheresis, PBMCs were isolated using Ficoll-Histopaque density gradient centrifugation and then cryopreserved in the vapor phase of liquid nitrogen. This sample was included in a study of shared clonotypes between healthy human individuals (dated by TCRdb to the early 2020s). At the level of the whole study: Three men and two women, aged 18 to 49 years, made up the cohort. The study deeply sequenced blood TCR repertoires of about five healthy adults to estimate repertoire size and the extent of clonotype sharing between individuals. Each donor's leukapheresis produced roughly between roughly 0.85 and 9.5 billion PBMCs. To increase sequencing depth and limit assay-specific biases, TCR repertoire library preparation and sequencing were carried out by different laboratories using diverse techniques.

Using the deep immunoSEQ assay, multiplex PCR amplified TCR CDR3 regions from genomic DNA. For each cell subset, the extracted genomic DNA was distributed evenly across all wells of several immunoSEQ 96-well plates, and each plate served as one replicate. Each replicate PCR for unsorted PBMC received roughly 300 ng genomic DNA, equal to tens of thousands of T cell genomes. Genomic DNA from unsorted PBMC was sequenced over ten immunoSEQ deep assay plates. Purified libraries were measured with a Qubit 3.0 fluorometer, size-checked on a Bioanalyzer 2100, and measured again with the KAPA Library Quantification kit. Every immunoSEQ 96-well plate was sequenced on a separate single-read 150-cycle Illumina NextSeq 550 flow cell. The authors' pipeline ran thus. Because the immunoSEQ output included only junctional sequences and no quality scores, the filtering could not be the same as the filtering used for full-length reads. Sequences were annotated with PyIR, a Python wrapper for IgBLAST v1.9, using IMGT germline references to assign V/J genes and CDR3. Reads with weak V/J assignments (E-value above 1e-6), missing CDR3, stop codons, out-of-frame junctions, or ambiguous translated residues were removed. V3J clonotypes were defined as sequences sharing an identical inferred V gene, J gene, and CDR3 amino acid sequence. Percentage overlap between repertoires was calculated by dividing the number of shared unique clonotypes by the size of the smaller repertoire. Repertoire richness was assessed with RTK rarefaction, the Chao1 estimator, and Recon v2.1 estimates of unobserved clonotypes. Not all clones reach the TCRdb copy of this immuneACCESS table, which keeps in-frame sequences only. Checked studies attribute under half of the gap to unresolved V genes and leave the rest unexplained. Clonal size and the V and J genes are those of that table, whereas D and trimming came from the DNA. Present in this sample are roughly 500,000 clones, roughly 78% of which were seen just once. The ten largest clones capture 10% to 15% of the sample.

Beyond this particular receptor, the publication reports: Only blood was sampled, and tissue TCR repertoires likely differ from those in blood. Based on pairwise subsampling, the degree of clonotype sharing among donors was expected to be affected by sequencing depth. Because the study included only a small number of donors, the genetic and exposure-history diversity represented was limited.

The specimen sequenced was PBMCs. The source is a woman in her thirties or forties in good health. Some clones in this sample may be carry-over from other donors' samples.

The DNA sequence is TGTGCCAGTAGTTTGGTTTTGGGAAGCTACACCTTC. It translates to CASSLVLGSYTF. The chain employs TRBV19 and TRBJ1-2; no D gene call is confident. The V end loses 5 bases and the J end loses 9 bases, and a stretch of 13 bases separates them. CDR1 and CDR2 are drawn from the germline V gene (reference sequence): LNHDA, SQIVND. The cysteine opens and the phenylalanine closes a CDR3 of 12 amino acids. The DNA shown is the 36-base CDR3, in frame from base 1.